The source of this T cell receptor (beta chain) is a study of T cell changes during pregnancy in multiple sclerosis. The trim removed 6 bases at V and 4 bases at J, leaving 16 bases unmatched. Germline V gene lookup returns CDR1 MNHEY and CDR2 SMNVEV (reference sequence). The CDR3 runs to 17 residues. The repertoire was sequenced with immunoSEQ multiplex PCR; TCRdb's copy has only in-frame clones and lacks some. The data show about 89,000 clones, 94% seen once. V gene TRBV27 combines with J gene TRBJ2-3, with TRBD2 identical over 7 bases. This clonotype was sampled from a female donor in good health, enrolled as a control in a pregnancy study. Sample: peripheral blood, taken after pregnancy. DNA for the CDR3: TGTGCCAGCAGACCCGTCGGGACTACCCTCATCGCAGATACGCAGTATTTT. It specifies CASRPVGTTLIADTQYF.